The 15 T cell receptor beta chains reported below all come from one sample, sequenced in a study of blood T cell repertoires in COVID-19. Clones were read by immunoSEQ multiplex PCR, and TCRdb kept only the in-frame ones, dropping some. The data contain hundreds of thousands of clones, roughly 79% of them seen just once; the ten biggest clones take up roughly 8%. What was sequenced was peripheral blood. The receptors were sampled from an elderly woman with COVID-19, enrolled during active disease.

This chain uses TRBV30 with TRBJ1-1; D uncertain. V lost 4 bases to trimming and J lost 1 base, with 7 bases between them. Germline V gene sequence: CDR1 GTSNPN, CDR2 SVGIG (reference sequence). This CDR3 has 12 amino acids. For the CDR3, the DNA is TGTGCCTGGAAGCGGGCGAACACTGAAGCTTTCTTT. Its protein product is CAWKRANTEAFF.

In DNA form, the CDR3 reads TGTGCCACCAGTGATCCACCCCTCGAGGAGACCCAGTACTTC. Translation gives CATSDPPLEETQYF. The chain recombines TRBV24-1 with TRBJ2-5; no definite D call. Trimming took off 3 bases at V and 5 bases at J, with 12 bases between the two ends. The CDR3 length is 14 residues. Germline loops: CDR1 KGHDR, CDR2 SFDVKD.

In this sample, this clone turned up once. V usage is TRBV5-1 and J usage is TRBJ1-2, with D possibly matching TRBD1 (6 bases). The CDR3 contains 16 residues. Germline CDR1 and CDR2: SGHRS and YFSETQ. The V end lost 0 bases, the J end lost 2 bases, and 14 bases lay between the germline ends. Written as DNA, the CDR3 is TGCGCCAGCAGCTTGGTGGCAGGGGTTAAGAACTATGGCTACACCTTC. Translation gives CASSLVAGVKNYGYTF.

The rearrangement links TRBV12-3 or TRBV12-4 to TRBJ2-6, with a possible D match to TRBD1 (6 bases). The CDR3 extends over 13 amino acids. V gave up 4 bases and J gave up 10 bases, with 11 bases separating them. The CDR3 protein is CASSSDRFNVLTF. The DNA for the CDR3 is TGTGCCAGCAGTTCCGACAGGTTTAACGTCCTGACTTTC.

The chain has TRBV5-1 and TRBJ1-5; possible D gene TRBD1, 6 bases. The CDR3 sequence is 16 residues long. Germline V gene lookup returns CDR1 SGHRS and CDR2 YFSETQ. The V gene lost 6 bases and the J gene lost 2 bases, with 18 bases spanning the gap. The CDR3 reads CASTRQAQHGNQPQHF. The DNA for the CDR3 is TGCGCCAGCACCCGACAGGCTCAGCACGGCAATCAGCCCCAGCATTTT.

V gene TRBV5-1 combines with J gene TRBJ2-1; perhaps TRBD2 as D (6 bases). The CDR3 spans 15 residues. Germline loops: CDR1 SGHRS, CDR2 YFSETQ. Trimming removed 2 bases from V and 7 bases from J, with 16 bases in between. The CDR3 DNA is TGCGCCAGCAGCTTAAAGACCCTTGGGGGGAATGAGCAGTTCTTC. It is translated as CASSLKTLGGNEQFF.

The V call is TRBV18, the J call TRBJ2-4, with D maybe TRBD1 (6 bases). There are 15 residues in the CDR3. Germline loops: CDR1 KGHSH, CDR2 LQKENI. Trimming removed 4 bases at V and 8 bases at J, with 18 bases between. The CDR3 loop reads CASSLFLTGHDIQYF. The CDR3, as DNA: TGTGCCAGCTCACTTTTCTTAACAGGGCACGACATTCAGTACTTC.

This clone was counted only a few times. This rearrangement joins TRBV28 to TRBJ2-6, with D possibly TRBD1 on 7 matching bases. With 4 bases removed from V and 9 bases from J, the gap between germline ends came to 13 bases. The CDR3 runs to 14 residues. Germline CDR1 and CDR2: MDHEN and SYDVKM. The CDR3 DNA sequence: TGTGCCAGCAGTTCCAGGGGGGAGGTCAACGTCCTGACTTTC. Its protein product is CASSSRGEVNVLTF.

The V gene is TRBV18, the J gene TRBJ1-4, with D perhaps matching TRBD1 (5 bases). Germline V gene lookup returns CDR1 KGHSH and CDR2 LQKENI. V lost 5 bases and J lost 4, with 8 bases in between. The CDR3 loop spans 13 amino acids. CDR3 coding DNA: TGTGCCAGCTCATCCCAGGGTAATGAAAAACTGTTTTTT. Translating gives CASSSQGNEKLFF.

This chain joins TRBV18 and TRBJ2-2; D is ambiguous. Germline V gives CDR1 KGHSH, CDR2 LQKENI. V lost 5 bases and J 5 bases, leaving 15 bases between the germline ends. CDR3 length: 15 amino acids. The CDR3 DNA is TGTGCCAGCTCAGCTCGGGTCGTCCGGACCGGGGAGCTGTTTTTT. It yields the protein CASSARVVRTGELFF.

This clone was found once. CDR3 sequence reads: CASSGPNRGSSGNTIYF. DNA for the CDR3: TGTGCCAGCAGTGGCCCGAACAGGGGGAGCTCTGGAAACACCATATATTTT. This chain joins TRBV2 and TRBJ1-3, with 8 positions matching TRBD1. Trimming removed 4 bases from V and 0 bases from J; junction bases left unmatched: 8. Germline V gives CDR1 SNHLY, CDR2 FYNNEI. This CDR3 is 17 amino acids long.

DNA for the CDR3: TGTGCCAGCAGTGAACGAGGGATAGGGGGCTACACCTTC. The encoded protein is CASSERGIGGYTF. J is TRBJ1-2 and V is TRBV2; D is undetermined. V lost 2 bases and J 8 bases, leaving 12 bases between the germline ends. Germline CDR1 is SNHLY and CDR2 is FYNNEI. This CDR3 contains 13 residues. The variable domain in full, with the rest retrieved from reference TRBV2 and TRBJ1-2, is EPEVTQTPSHQVTQMGQEVILRCVPISNHLYFYWYRQILGQKVEFLVSFYNNEISEKSEIFDDQFSVERPDGSNFTLKIRSTKLEDSAMYFCASSERGIGGYTFGSGTRLTVV.

The chain joins TRBV29-1 to TRBJ1-2; 8 bases match TRBD1. V was pared by 8 bases and J by 4 bases, with 9 bases of the junction left unmatched. CDR3 length equals 13 residues. CDR1 and CDR2 (germline): SQVTM, ANQGSEA. This CDR3 reads CSIRQGISYGYTF. Written as DNA, the CDR3 is TGCAGCATCCGACAGGGGATTAGCTATGGCTACACCTTC.

The chain carries TRBV12-5 and TRBJ1-6; 9 bases are shared with TRBD1. The ends lost 4 bases at V and 1 base at J; junction bases unmatched: 5. CDR1 LGHNT and CDR2 FRNRAP come from the germline V gene. This CDR3 spans 17 amino acids. CDR3 amino acids: CASGWLDRGSYNSPLHF. CDR3 in DNA: TGTGCTAGTGGTTGGCTTGACAGGGGGTCCTATAATTCACCCCTCCACTTT.

The V call is TRBV6-5, the J call TRBJ2-7, with TRBD2 matching over 7 bases. The CDR3 spans 14 residues. Per germline, CDR1 MNHEY and CDR2 SVGAGI. V shed 5 bases, J shed 3 bases, and the junction held 7 bases outside the gene matches. Here the CDR3 reads CASSRSGARYEQYF. The CDR3 nucleotides read TGTGCCAGCAGTCGAAGCGGGGCCCGCTACGAGCAGTACTTC.